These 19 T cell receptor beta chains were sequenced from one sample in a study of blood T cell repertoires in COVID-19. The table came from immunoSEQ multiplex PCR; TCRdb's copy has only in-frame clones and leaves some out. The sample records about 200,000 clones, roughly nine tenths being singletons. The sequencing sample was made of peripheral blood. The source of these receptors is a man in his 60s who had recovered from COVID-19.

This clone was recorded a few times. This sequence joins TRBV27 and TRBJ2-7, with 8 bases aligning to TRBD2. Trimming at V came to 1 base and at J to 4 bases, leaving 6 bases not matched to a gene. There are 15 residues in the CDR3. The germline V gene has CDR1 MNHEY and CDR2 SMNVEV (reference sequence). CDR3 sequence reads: CASSLLERGLYEQYF. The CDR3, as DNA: TGTGCCAGCAGTTTATTGGAGCGGGGGCTTTACGAGCAGTACTTC.

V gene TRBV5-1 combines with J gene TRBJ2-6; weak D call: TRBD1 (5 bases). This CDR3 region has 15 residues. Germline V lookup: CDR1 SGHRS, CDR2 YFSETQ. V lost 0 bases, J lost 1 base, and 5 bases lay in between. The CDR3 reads CASSLAGSGANVLTF. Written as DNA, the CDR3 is TGCGCCAGCAGCTTGGCAGGGTCTGGGGCCAACGTCCTGACTTTC.

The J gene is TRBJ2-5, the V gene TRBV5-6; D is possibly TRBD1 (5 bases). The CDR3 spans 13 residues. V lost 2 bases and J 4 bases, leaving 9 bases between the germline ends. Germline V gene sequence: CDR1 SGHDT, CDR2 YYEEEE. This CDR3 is CASSLVRGETQYF. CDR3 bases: TGTGCCAGCAGCTTAGTTAGGGGAGAGACCCAGTACTTC.

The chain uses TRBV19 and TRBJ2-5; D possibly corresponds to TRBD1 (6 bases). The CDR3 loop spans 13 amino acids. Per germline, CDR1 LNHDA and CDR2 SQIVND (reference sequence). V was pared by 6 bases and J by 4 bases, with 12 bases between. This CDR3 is CASRNTGTETQYF. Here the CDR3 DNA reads TGTGCCAGTAGGAATACAGGGACAGAGACCCAGTACTTC.

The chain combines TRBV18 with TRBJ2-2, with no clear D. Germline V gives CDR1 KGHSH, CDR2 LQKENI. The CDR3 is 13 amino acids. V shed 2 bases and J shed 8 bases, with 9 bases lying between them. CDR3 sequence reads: CASSPKREGELFF. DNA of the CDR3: TGTGCCAGCTCACCAAAGAGAGAGGGGGAGCTGTTTTTT. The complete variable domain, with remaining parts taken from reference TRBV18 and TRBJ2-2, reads NAGVMQNPRHLVRRRGQEARLRCSPMKGHSHVYWYRQLPEEGLKFMVYLQKENIIDESGMPKERFSAEFPKEGPSILRIQQVVRGDSAAYFCASSPKREGELFFGEGSRLTVL.

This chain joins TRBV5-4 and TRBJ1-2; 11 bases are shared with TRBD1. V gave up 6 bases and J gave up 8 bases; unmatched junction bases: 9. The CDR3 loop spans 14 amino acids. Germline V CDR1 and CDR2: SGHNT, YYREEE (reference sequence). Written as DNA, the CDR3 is TGTGCCAGCACCGAGGACAGGGGGCTAAGCGGCTACACCTTC. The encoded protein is CASTEDRGLSGYTF.

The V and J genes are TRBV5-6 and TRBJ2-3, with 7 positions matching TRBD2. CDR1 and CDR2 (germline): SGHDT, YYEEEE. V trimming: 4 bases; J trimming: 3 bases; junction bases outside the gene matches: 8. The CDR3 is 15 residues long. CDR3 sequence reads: CASSLEGGRTDTQYF. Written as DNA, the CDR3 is TGTGCCAGCAGCCTAGAAGGCGGGAGAACAGATACGCAGTATTTT.

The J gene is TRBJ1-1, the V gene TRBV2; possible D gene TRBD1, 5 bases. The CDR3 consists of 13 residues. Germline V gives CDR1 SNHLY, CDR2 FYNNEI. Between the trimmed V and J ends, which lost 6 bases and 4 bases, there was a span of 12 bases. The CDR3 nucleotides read TGTGCCAGCAGGAACCGGGGGTTCACTGAAGCTTTCTTT. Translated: CASRNRGFTEAFF. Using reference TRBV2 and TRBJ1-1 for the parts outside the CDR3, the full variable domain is EPEVTQTPSHQVTQMGQEVILRCVPISNHLYFYWYRQILGQKVEFLVSFYNNEISEKSEIFDDQFSVERPDGSNFTLKIRSTKLEDSAMYFCASRNRGFTEAFFGQGTRLTVV.

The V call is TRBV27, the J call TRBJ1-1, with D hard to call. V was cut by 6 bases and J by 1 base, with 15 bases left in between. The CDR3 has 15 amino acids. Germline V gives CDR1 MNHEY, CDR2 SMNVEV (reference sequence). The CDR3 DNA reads TGTGCCAGCAGGCGGGTGAGGCTCCAGAACACTGAAGCTTTCTTT. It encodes CASRRVRLQNTEAFF.

The CDR3 reads CASSIVGTSGNLFVTQYF. The CDR3 DNA follows: TGTGCCAGTAGTATTGTAGGGACTAGCGGGAACCTGTTTGTTACGCAGTATTTT. V and J are TRBV19 and TRBJ2-3; 13 nucleotides align to TRBD2. Trimming cost V 3 bases and J 8 bases; bases outside gene matches: 14. The CDR3 spans 18 residues. Germline V gene sequence: CDR1 LNHDA, CDR2 SQIVND (reference sequence).

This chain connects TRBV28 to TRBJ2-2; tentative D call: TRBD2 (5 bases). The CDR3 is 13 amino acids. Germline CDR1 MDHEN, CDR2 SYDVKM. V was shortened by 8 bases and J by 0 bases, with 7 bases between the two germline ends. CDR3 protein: CASEGSNTGELFF. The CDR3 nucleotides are TGTGCCAGCGAGGGTTCGAACACCGGGGAGCTGTTTTTT.

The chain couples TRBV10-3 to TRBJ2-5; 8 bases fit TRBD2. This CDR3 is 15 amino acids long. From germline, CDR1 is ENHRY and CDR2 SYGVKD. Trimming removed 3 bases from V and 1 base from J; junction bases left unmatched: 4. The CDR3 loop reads CAISDPSGSQETQYF. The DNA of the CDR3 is TGTGCCATCAGTGACCCCAGCGGGAGCCAAGAGACCCAGTACTTC.

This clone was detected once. The CDR3 DNA follows: TGTGCCAGTAGTCGACAGGGGGCCACTGGGGCCAACGTCCTGACTTTC. Its translation: CASSRQGATGANVLTF. The chain carries TRBV19 and TRBJ2-6, with 10 positions matching TRBD1. The CDR3 has 16 amino acids. V shed 5 bases, J shed 2 bases, and the junction held 3 bases outside the gene matches. Germline V CDR1 and CDR2: LNHDA, SQIVND (reference sequence).

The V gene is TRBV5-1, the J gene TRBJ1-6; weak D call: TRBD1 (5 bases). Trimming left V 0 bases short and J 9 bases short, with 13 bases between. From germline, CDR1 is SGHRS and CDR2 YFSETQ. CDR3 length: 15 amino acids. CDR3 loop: CASSLEAQGSSPLHF. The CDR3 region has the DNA TGCGCCAGCAGCTTGGAGGCGCAGGGAAGTTCACCCCTCCACTTT.

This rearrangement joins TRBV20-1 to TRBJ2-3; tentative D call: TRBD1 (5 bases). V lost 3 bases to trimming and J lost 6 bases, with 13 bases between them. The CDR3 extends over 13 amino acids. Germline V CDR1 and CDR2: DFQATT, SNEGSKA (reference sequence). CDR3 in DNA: TGCAGTGCTAGTTTAGGGGTTTTGGATACGCAGTATTTT. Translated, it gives CSASLGVLDTQYF.

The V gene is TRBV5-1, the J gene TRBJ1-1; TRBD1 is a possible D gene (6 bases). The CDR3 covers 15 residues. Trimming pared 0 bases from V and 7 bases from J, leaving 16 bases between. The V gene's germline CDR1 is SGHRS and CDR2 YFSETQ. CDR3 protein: CASSLELGGRNEAFF. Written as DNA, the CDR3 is TGCGCCAGCAGCTTGGAATTAGGGGGAAGAAATGAAGCTTTCTTT. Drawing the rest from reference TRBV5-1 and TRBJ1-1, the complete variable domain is KAGVTQTPRYLIKTRGQQVTLSCSPISGHRSVSWYQQTPGQGLQFLFEYFSETQRNKGNFPGRFSGRQFSNSRSEMNVSTLELGDSALYLCASSLELGGRNEAFFGQGTRLTVV.

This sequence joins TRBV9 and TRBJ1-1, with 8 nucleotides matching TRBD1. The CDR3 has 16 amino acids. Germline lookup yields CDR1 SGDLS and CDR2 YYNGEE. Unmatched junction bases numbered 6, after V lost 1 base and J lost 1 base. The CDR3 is CASSVSSGGANTEAFF. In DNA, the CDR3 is TGTGCCAGCAGCGTATCGTCAGGGGGCGCGAACACTGAAGCTTTCTTT.

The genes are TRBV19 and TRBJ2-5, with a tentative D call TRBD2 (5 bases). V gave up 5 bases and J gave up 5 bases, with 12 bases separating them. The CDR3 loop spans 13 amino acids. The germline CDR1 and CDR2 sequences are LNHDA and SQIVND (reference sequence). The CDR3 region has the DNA TGTGCCAGTAGTGGGAGACGCACGGAGACCCAGTACTTC. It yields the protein CASSGRRTETQYF.

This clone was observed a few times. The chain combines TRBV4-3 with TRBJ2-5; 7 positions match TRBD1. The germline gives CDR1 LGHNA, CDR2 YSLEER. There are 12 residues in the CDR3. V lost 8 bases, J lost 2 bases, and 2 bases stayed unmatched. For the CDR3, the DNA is TGCGCCAGCGTGGGACAGCAAGAGACCCAGTACTTC. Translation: CASVGQQETQYF.